This TCR beta chain was sequenced during a study of naive and memory T cell subsets. Findings and limits, study-wide: Naive and memory subsets had different power law exponents for TCR abundance.

There are a few counts of this clonotype. Antigen unknown. In germline, CDR1 is MDHEN, CDR2 SYDVKM. There are 11 residues in the CDR3. V dropped 8 bases and J dropped 5 bases, with 9 bases sitting between them. Both TRBC1 and TRBC2 were covered by a beta constant-region primer of two equimolar oligonucleotides. Ligated cDNA was amplified by four rounds of PCR with nested alpha and beta constant-region primers and SP2. Ligation attached a single-stranded oligonucleotide with a 12-nucleotide UMI and the SP2 primer to the cDNA 3' end. TCRdb re-analysed the UMI-ligation and nested PCR reads in MiXCR, keeping a single row per CDR3 protein. The sample has over 2,500 distinct CDR3 sequences; around 4.9% are singletons. Sorting gates: effector memory CD45RA-CD27-, EMRA CD45RA+CD27-.

Sequenced: CD4+ TEMRA cells from blood. Described subset: effector memory re-expressing CD45RA, CD45RA+ CD27-. The receptor was isolated from a human donor in good health. V is TRBV28 and J is TRBJ2-5; perhaps TRBD1 as D (6 bases). CDR3 coding DNA: TGTGCCAGCCGGACAGTGGAGACCCAGTACTTC. This gives the protein CASRTVETQYF.